These T cell receptor beta chains were read from a single sample in a study of early T cells in non-severe SARS-CoV-2 infection. MiXCR was run by TCRdb on the 5' RACE reads, yielding one entry per CDR3 protein. The data show roughly 51,000 distinct CDR3 sequences, 7.7% seen once. The material was whole blood, obtained at baseline. These receptors were collected from an adult who was a healthcare worker with PCR-confirmed SARS-CoV-2 infection or an uninfected control (not recorded which). The CDR3 runs from the conserved cysteine through the conserved F or W. The D gene is left open where the match is weak. The size entry is marked missing in some rows and otherwise reads once, few, many or a size class.

j_gene: TRBJ2-5; v_gene: TRBV29-1; d_gene: -; abundance: -; CDR3aa: CSVVPTPRDIQETQYF; CDR3nt: TGCAGCGTTGTACCTACCCCTCGGGACATCCAAGAGACCCAGTACTTC
j_gene: TRBJ2-1; v_gene: TRBV12-3/TRBV12-4; d_gene: -; abundance: many; CDR3aa: CASRRGFF; CDR3nt: TGTGCCAGCAGACGCGGATTCTTC
j_gene: TRBJ2-3; v_gene: TRBV19; d_gene: TRBD2; abundance: -; CDR3aa: CATPSGRGDTQYF; CDR3nt: TGTGCCACTCCTAGCGGGAGAGGTGATACGCAGTATTTT
j_gene: TRBJ2-1; v_gene: TRBV27; d_gene: -; abundance: -; CDR3aa: CASTGPSYNEQFF; CDR3nt: TGTGCCAGCACGGGGCCATCCTACAATGAGCAGTTCTTC
j_gene: TRBJ2-2; v_gene: TRBV12-3/TRBV12-4; d_gene: -; abundance: many; CDR3aa: CASSLRKKPGELFF; CDR3nt: TGTGCCAGCAGTTTAAGGAAAAAACCCGGGGAGCTGTTTTTT
j_gene: TRBJ1-5; v_gene: TRBV7-9; d_gene: -; abundance: few; CDR3aa: CASSPQTGNQPQHF; CDR3nt: TGTGCCAGCAGCCCCCAGACAGGCAATCAGCCCCAGCATTTT
j_gene: TRBJ2-5; v_gene: TRBV10-3; d_gene: TRBD2; abundance: -; CDR3aa: CAISGGLAGEETQYF; CDR3nt: TGTGCCATCAGTGGAGGACTAGCGGGAGAAGAGACCCAGTACTTC
j_gene: TRBJ2-5; v_gene: TRBV11-2; d_gene: -; abundance: few; CDR3aa: CASSLAAETQYF; CDR3nt: TGTGCCAGCAGCTTAGCTGCCGAGACCCAGTACTTC
j_gene: TRBJ1-4; v_gene: TRBV29-1; d_gene: TRBD1; abundance: many; CDR3aa: CSVRGQGNEKLFF; CDR3nt: TGCAGCGTTAGGGGACAGGGGAATGAAAAACTGTTTTTT
j_gene: TRBJ2-7; v_gene: TRBV20-1; d_gene: TRBD2; abundance: many; CDR3aa: CSASGRGGPYEQYF; CDR3nt: TGCAGTGCTAGCGGACGGGGGGGGCCCTACGAGCAGTACTTC
j_gene: TRBJ2-2; v_gene: TRBV6-4; d_gene: -; abundance: many; CDR3aa: CASSVNMGTGELFF; CDR3nt: TGTGCCAGCAGTGTTAACATGGGGACTGGGGAGCTGTTTTTT
j_gene: TRBJ2-7; v_gene: TRBV5-1; d_gene: TRBD1; abundance: many; CDR3aa: CASSSWTGGIGVQYF; CDR3nt: TGCGCCAGCAGCTCCTGGACAGGGGGCATAGGAGTGCAGTACTTC
j_gene: TRBJ2-2; v_gene: TRBV30; d_gene: -; abundance: many; CDR3aa: CAWSGVPGELFF; CDR3nt: TGTGCCTGGAGTGGCGTACCCGGGGAGCTGTTTTTT
j_gene: TRBJ2-1; v_gene: TRBV4-3; d_gene: -; abundance: many; CDR3aa: CASSQDHWGSWDEQFF; CDR3nt: TGCGCCAGCAGCCAAGATCATTGGGGTTCCTGGGATGAGCAGTTCTTC
j_gene: TRBJ2-7; v_gene: TRBV12-3/TRBV12-4; d_gene: -; abundance: once; CDR3aa: CASSTTGFNEQYF; CDR3nt: TGTGCCAGCAGCACAACAGGTTTTAACGAGCAGTACTTC
j_gene: TRBJ2-5; v_gene: TRBV7-2; d_gene: TRBD1; abundance: few; CDR3aa: CASSSRTGQETQYF; CDR3nt: TGTGCCAGCAGCTCTCGGACAGGTCAAGAGACCCAGTACTTC
j_gene: TRBJ2-7; v_gene: TRBV11-2; d_gene: TRBD2; abundance: -; CDR3aa: CASSFDVAGGREQYF; CDR3nt: TGTGCCAGCAGCTTTGACGTAGCGGGAGGGCGTGAGCAGTACTTC
j_gene: TRBJ1-2; v_gene: TRBV20-1; d_gene: -; abundance: many; CDR3aa: CSARGQGHGYTF; CDR3nt: TGCAGTGCTAGAGGCCAGGGACATGGCTACACCTTC
j_gene: TRBJ2-1; v_gene: TRBV11-2; d_gene: TRBD2; abundance: many; CDR3aa: CASSLGLAGYNEQFF; CDR3nt: TGTGCCAGCAGCTTAGGTCTAGCGGGATACAATGAGCAGTTCTTC
j_gene: TRBJ2-7; v_gene: TRBV20-1; d_gene: TRBD2; abundance: few; CDR3aa: CSAKGTSGRESYEQYF; CDR3nt: TGCAGTGCTAAAGGGACTAGCGGGAGGGAGTCCTACGAGCAGTACTTC
j_gene: TRBJ2-1; v_gene: TRBV3-1; d_gene: -; abundance: few; CDR3aa: CASSQDPGGSYNEQFF; CDR3nt: TGTGCCAGCAGCCAAGATCCCGGGGGTTCCTACAATGAGCAGTTCTTC
j_gene: TRBJ2-2; v_gene: TRBV27; d_gene: TRBD1; abundance: -; CDR3aa: CASSLFSAGQGSTGELFF; CDR3nt: TGTGCCAGCAGTTTATTCAGCGCGGGACAGGGGAGCACCGGGGAGCTGTTTTTT
j_gene: TRBJ1-2; v_gene: TRBV5-1; d_gene: -; abundance: -; CDR3aa: CASSLGQYGYTF; CDR3nt: TGCGCCAGCAGCTTGGGGCAGTATGGCTACACCTTC
j_gene: TRBJ2-5; v_gene: TRBV6-5; d_gene: TRBD1; abundance: -; CDR3aa: CASRRDSQETQYF; CDR3nt: TGTGCCAGCAGGAGGGACAGTCAAGAGACCCAGTACTTC
j_gene: TRBJ1-6; v_gene: TRBV27; d_gene: -; abundance: -; CDR3aa: CASSSSYNSPLHF; CDR3nt: TGTGCCAGCAGTTCCTCCTATAATTCACCCCTCCACTTT
j_gene: TRBJ2-6; v_gene: TRBV20-1; d_gene: -; abundance: -; CDR3aa: CSAPGANVLTF; CDR3nt: TGCAGTGCTCCCGGGGCCAACGTCCTGACTTTC
j_gene: TRBJ2-3; v_gene: TRBV7-8; d_gene: TRBD2; abundance: -; CDR3aa: CASSLVQRETDTQYF; CDR3nt: TGTGCCAGCAGCTTAGTTCAGCGGGAGACAGATACGCAGTATTTT
j_gene: TRBJ2-1; v_gene: TRBV6-2/TRBV6-3; d_gene: -; abundance: -; CDR3aa: CASSYAAGFDEQFF; CDR3nt: TGTGCCAGCAGTTACGCAGCGGGCTTCGATGAGCAGTTCTTC
j_gene: TRBJ2-1; v_gene: TRBV12-3/TRBV12-4; d_gene: -; abundance: many; CDR3aa: CASSFRQEQFF; CDR3nt: TGTGCCAGCAGTTTCAGGCAGGAGCAGTTCTTC
j_gene: TRBJ2-7; v_gene: TRBV5-1; d_gene: TRBD2; abundance: -; CDR3aa: CATSTSGSSYEQYF; CDR3nt: TGCGCCACTTCAACTAGCGGAAGCTCCTACGAGCAGTACTTC
j_gene: TRBJ2-7; v_gene: TRBV7-9; d_gene: TRBD1; abundance: many; CDR3aa: CASSAHKQGLPYEQYF; CDR3nt: TGTGCCAGCAGCGCCCACAAACAGGGGCTCCCCTACGAGCAGTACTTC
j_gene: TRBJ2-1; v_gene: TRBV7-9; d_gene: -; abundance: many; CDR3aa: CASSFPINRVTRANEQFF; CDR3nt: TGTGCCAGCAGCTTCCCTATTAACAGGGTAACTAGGGCCAATGAGCAGTTCTTC
j_gene: TRBJ2-5; v_gene: TRBV29-1; d_gene: -; abundance: few; CDR3aa: CSVEVGETQYF; CDR3nt: TGCAGCGTTGAAGTTGGAGAGACCCAGTACTTC
j_gene: TRBJ1-1; v_gene: TRBV6-1; d_gene: -; abundance: few; CDR3aa: CASSEAHSAEAFF; CDR3nt: TGTGCCAGCAGTGAAGCTCACTCCGCCGAAGCTTTCTTT
j_gene: TRBJ2-7; v_gene: TRBV25-1; d_gene: TRBD2; abundance: -; CDR3aa: CANPSGSPYEQYF; CDR3nt: TGTGCCAACCCTAGCGGGAGTCCTTACGAGCAGTACTTC
j_gene: TRBJ2-1; v_gene: TRBV2; d_gene: -; abundance: few; CDR3aa: CASSEMVNEQFF; CDR3nt: TGTGCCAGCAGTGAAATGGTCAATGAGCAGTTCTTC
j_gene: TRBJ2-1; v_gene: TRBV28; d_gene: -; abundance: -; CDR3aa: CASRRPDSPVGETQFF; CDR3nt: TGTGCCAGCAGGCGTCCCGACAGCCCGGTCGGAGAGACCCAGTTCTTC
j_gene: TRBJ1-1; v_gene: TRBV3-1; d_gene: -; abundance: many; CDR3aa: CASSQDRALNTEAFF; CDR3nt: TGTGCCAGCAGCCAAGATCGGGCCCTGAACACTGAAGCTTTCTTT
j_gene: TRBJ2-7; v_gene: TRBV6-6; d_gene: TRBD2; abundance: -; CDR3aa: CASSGGLAGAEQYF; CDR3nt: TGTGCCAGCAGTGGAGGACTAGCGGGAGCGGAGCAGTACTTC
j_gene: TRBJ2-3; v_gene: TRBV10-3; d_gene: TRBD2; abundance: few; CDR3aa: CAISEREGGTDTQYF; CDR3nt: TGTGCCATCAGTGAGCGGGAGGGAGGCACAGATACGCAGTATTTT
j_gene: TRBJ2-7; v_gene: TRBV7-2; d_gene: TRBD2; abundance: -; CDR3aa: CASSYGLAGEQYF; CDR3nt: TGTGCCAGCAGCTACGGACTAGCGGGCGAGCAGTACTTC
j_gene: TRBJ2-5; v_gene: TRBV28; d_gene: -; abundance: few; CDR3aa: CASRLSGYQETQYF; CDR3nt: TGTGCCAGCAGGTTGAGTGGGTACCAAGAGACCCAGTACTTC
j_gene: TRBJ2-7; v_gene: TRBV27; d_gene: TRBD2; abundance: -; CDR3aa: CASTSGREGYEQYF; CDR3nt: TGTGCCAGCACTTCCGGCCGGGAGGGCTACGAGCAGTACTTC
j_gene: TRBJ2-7; v_gene: TRBV20-1; d_gene: TRBD2; abundance: many; CDR3aa: CSAHGTSGSSYEQYF; CDR3nt: TGCAGTGCCCATGGGACTAGCGGAAGCTCCTACGAGCAGTACTTC
j_gene: TRBJ1-5; v_gene: TRBV2; d_gene: -; abundance: few; CDR3aa: CASSPSASNQPQHF; CDR3nt: TGTGCCAGCAGTCCCAGCGCCTCGAATCAGCCCCAGCATTTT
j_gene: TRBJ2-1; v_gene: TRBV21-1; d_gene: -; abundance: few; CDR3aa: CASSTPPGQVWYDVNEQFF; CDR3nt: TGTGCCAGCAGCACCCCCCCGGGACAGGTATGGTATGATGTCAATGAGCAGTTCTTC
j_gene: TRBJ2-7; v_gene: TRBV6-2/TRBV6-3; d_gene: TRBD2; abundance: -; CDR3aa: CATGRASGVYEQYF; CDR3nt: TGTGCCACCGGCCGGGCTAGCGGAGTCTACGAGCAGTACTTC
j_gene: TRBJ2-7; v_gene: TRBV3-2; d_gene: -; abundance: few; CDR3aa: CASSPGRRKYF; CDR3nt: TGTGCCAGCAGCCCCGGCAGACGGAAGTACTTC
j_gene: TRBJ2-7; v_gene: TRBV27; d_gene: -; abundance: -; CDR3aa: CASSVSSGGEQYF; CDR3nt: TGTGCCAGCAGTGTGTCTTCAGGTGGCGAGCAGTACTTC
j_gene: TRBJ2-2; v_gene: TRBV27; d_gene: TRBD1; abundance: -; CDR3aa: CASSFLDRGGTGELFF; CDR3nt: TGTGCCAGCAGTTTCCTCGACAGGGGTGGCACCGGGGAGCTGTTTTTT
j_gene: TRBJ2-2; v_gene: TRBV15; d_gene: TRBD1; abundance: many; CDR3aa: CATSSGDRVTGELFF; CDR3nt: TGTGCCACCAGCAGCGGGGACAGGGTAACCGGGGAGCTGTTTTTT
j_gene: TRBJ1-2; v_gene: TRBV3-1; d_gene: -; abundance: many; CDR3aa: CASSQDRDQVLGYTF; CDR3nt: TGTGCCAGCAGCCAAGATCGTGATCAAGTCCTTGGCTACACCTTC
j_gene: TRBJ2-7; v_gene: TRBV28; d_gene: -; abundance: many; CDR3aa: CASGSGDLIYEQYF; CDR3nt: TGTGCCAGCGGTAGTGGGGACCTAATTTACGAGCAGTACTTC
j_gene: TRBJ2-2; v_gene: TRBV7-9; d_gene: TRBD1; abundance: -; CDR3aa: CASSRAGTGTGELFF; CDR3nt: TGTGCCAGCAGCCGCGCGGGGACAGGCACCGGGGAGCTGTTTTTT
j_gene: TRBJ2-7; v_gene: TRBV29-1; d_gene: -; abundance: few; CDR3aa: CSAIKRDRTYEQYF; CDR3nt: TGCAGCGCCATCAAGCGGGACAGGACATACGAGCAGTACTTC
j_gene: TRBJ2-3; v_gene: TRBV12-5; d_gene: -; abundance: many; CDR3aa: CASGLGMSDTQYF; CDR3nt: TGTGCTAGTGGTTTAGGAATGTCAGATACGCAGTATTTT
j_gene: TRBJ2-7; v_gene: TRBV7-2; d_gene: -; abundance: many; CDR3aa: CASSLGASYEQYF; CDR3nt: TGTGCCAGCAGCTTAGGGGCCTCCTACGAGCAGTACTTC
j_gene: TRBJ1-4; v_gene: TRBV28; d_gene: TRBD1; abundance: few; CDR3aa: CASTPGGANEKLFF; CDR3nt: TGTGCCAGCACTCCAGGGGGGGCGAATGAAAAACTGTTTTTT
j_gene: TRBJ2-4; v_gene: TRBV6-5; d_gene: TRBD2; abundance: few; CDR3aa: CASRKTPSGALAKNIQYF; CDR3nt: TGTGCCAGCAGAAAAACCCCCAGCGGGGCCCTAGCCAAAAACATTCAGTACTTC